The 30 T cell receptor beta chains given below trace back to one sample, sequenced in a study of regulatory T cells in long-lasting Graves disease. The sample's time point: persistent/refractory GD, antithyroid drugs over 5 years with positive TRAb. Construction of the TCR library relied on RNA isolated from PBMCs. Arm-PCR of CDR3 regions and iRepertoire HTBI primers were the basis on which TCR beta libraries were built. TCRdb recomputed calls from the multiplex PCR reads with MiXCR, one row per CDR3 protein. The repertoire consists of about 470,000 distinct CDR3 sequences, with 20% to 25% occurring once and the leading ten covering roughly 7%. The sample consisted of peripheral blood mononuclear cells (PBMCs), taken when the disease was refractory, from a patient treated with antithyroid drugs. The receptors come from a female donor with Graves disease.

The chain links TRBV24-1 to TRBJ1-5; no clear D gene. Germline V gives CDR1 KGHDR, CDR2 SFDVKD. Trimming pared 4 bases from V and 4 bases from J, leaving 4 bases between. There are 12 residues in the CDR3. CDR3 sequence: CATSEGNQPQHF. As DNA, the CDR3 is TGTGCCACCAGTGAGGGGAATCAGCCCCAGCATTTT.

The chain couples TRBV30 to TRBJ2-2; the match to TRBD2 covers 7 bases. The CDR3 runs 15 residues. CDR1 is GTSNPN, CDR2 SVGIG, per germline (reference sequence). V trimming: 2 bases; J trimming: 1 base; junction bases outside the gene matches: 4. CDR3 amino acids: CAWSLGGVNTGELFF. The CDR3 DNA reads TGTGCCTGGAGTCTGGGAGGGGTGAACACCGGGGAGCTGTTTTTT.

This chain uses TRBV7-6 with TRBJ1-1; TRBD1 matches at 8 bases. The CDR3 loop spans 16 amino acids. The germline V gene has CDR1 SGHVS and CDR2 FNYEAQ. Trimming removed 0 bases from V and 4 bases from J; junction bases left unmatched: 7. CDR3 DNA sequence: TGTGCCAGCAGCTTAGCGAGACAGGGGTCTGGCACTGAAGCTTTCTTT. Protein product: CASSLARQGSGTEAFF.

This clonotype was found a few times. The chain uses TRBV7-2 and TRBJ2-2; 9 bases fit TRBD2. The germline gives CDR1 SGHTA, CDR2 FQGNSA. The V gene end was trimmed by 5 bases and the J gene end by 4 bases; junction bases not matched to a gene: 11. The CDR3 runs to 17 residues. CDR3 region: CASSPVGGRVGTGELFF. The CDR3 bases are TGTGCCAGCAGCCCAGTGGGCGGGAGGGTCGGCACCGGGGAGCTGTTTTTT.

The chain links TRBV19 to TRBJ1-2, with 9 bases identical to TRBD1. Germline CDR1 reads LNHDA; CDR2 reads SQIVND (reference sequence). Losses at the gene ends were 10 bases for V and 8 bases for J; bases not matched to a gene: 11. This CDR3 is built from 13 residues. The CDR3 reads CATSDRGGTGYTF. Written as DNA, the CDR3 is TGTGCCACCAGTGACAGGGGGGGAACGGGCTACACCTTC.

The chain links TRBV3-1 to TRBJ1-1; 10 nucleotides align to TRBD1. After removal of 8 bases from V and 5 bases from J, the junction contained 8 bases not matched to a gene. Germline CDR1 is LGHDT and CDR2 is YNNKEL (reference sequence). The CDR3 runs 14 residues. The CDR3 DNA reads as TGTGCCAGCGCCAAAGGGACAGGGGAAACTGAAGCTTTCTTT. Its protein is CASAKGTGETEAFF.

The gene calls are TRBV7-2 and TRBJ1-3; D remains unclear. The CDR3 has 14 amino acids. V was pared by 2 bases and J by 9 bases, with 14 bases between. Germline V gives CDR1 SGHTA, CDR2 FQGNSA. CDR3 protein: CASSLPPSGATIYF. As DNA, the CDR3 is TGTGCCAGCAGCTTACCCCCGTCGGGTGCCACCATATATTTT.

This clonotype was observed a handful of times. The chain employs TRBV6-2 or TRBV6-3 and TRBJ1-1, with D perhaps matching TRBD1 (6 bases). The CDR3 length is 14 residues. V was cut by 7 bases and J by 5 bases, with 17 bases left in between. CDR1 MNHEY and CDR2 SVGEGT come from the germline V gene. CDR3 DNA sequence: TGTGCCAGCAACCCGACAGGTTTAACAACTGAAGCTTTCTTT. This encodes CASNPTGLTTEAFF.

This clonotype was observed many times. The J gene is TRBJ1-1, the V gene TRBV11-2; 8 bases match TRBD1. The length of the CDR3 is 17 residues. The germline V gene has CDR1 SGHAT and CDR2 FQNNGV. V dropped 5 bases and J dropped 5; count of bases not matched to a gene: 16. DNA of the CDR3: TGTGCCAGCAGCACCCAAGGGCAGGGGGCGCGATGGACTGAAGCTTTCTTT. Its protein product is CASSTQGQGARWTEAFF.

A few counts support this clonotype. The V and J genes are TRBV14 and TRBJ2-7; TRBD2 is a possible D gene (6 bases). This CDR3 is built from 14 residues. Trimming pared 4 bases from V and 0 bases from J, leaving 10 bases between. Germline V gives CDR1 SGHDN, CDR2 FVKESK. CDR3 loop: CASSRYGSSYEQYF. CDR3 bases: TGTGCCAGCAGCCGGTACGGGAGCTCCTACGAGCAGTACTTC.

This clonotype was found a few times. The V gene is TRBV20-1, the J gene TRBJ2-5; weak D call: TRBD1 (5 bases). This CDR3 is built from 14 residues. Germline assignment: CDR1 DFQATT and CDR2 SNEGSKA (reference sequence). The V end lost 5 bases, the J end lost 2 bases, and 15 bases lay between the germline ends. CDR3 amino acids: CSALGPHGQETQYF. The CDR3 DNA follows: TGCAGTGCTCTGGGGCCGCATGGACAAGAGACCCAGTACTTC.

The table lists this clonotype with a few counts. The genes are TRBV3-1 and TRBJ2-5, with TRBD2 matching 12 bases. The ends lost 6 bases at V and 2 bases at J; junction bases unmatched: 4. Germline V CDR1 and CDR2: LGHDT, YNNKEL (reference sequence). The CDR3 is 15 residues long. CDR3 DNA: TGTGCCAGCAGGGGGGGACTAGCGGGTCAAGAGACCCAGTACTTC. This encodes CASRGGLAGQETQYF.

This clonotype has only a few counts. The V call is TRBV12-3 or TRBV12-4, the J call TRBJ1-6; D unresolved. The CDR3 covers 14 residues. V was clipped by 4 bases and J by 10 bases, with 14 bases between them. DNA for the CDR3: TGTGCCAGCAGTTCCAGGAATAGAGGGTCACCCCTCCACTTT. Amino acid sequence: CASSSRNRGSPLHF.

The chain joins TRBV24-1 to TRBJ2-7; possibly TRBD2 for D (5 bases). V shed 7 bases and J shed 0 bases, with 12 bases lying between them. The CDR3 has 14 residues. CDR1 is KGHDR, CDR2 SFDVKD, per germline. The CDR3, as DNA: TGTGCCACCAGCGACGGGGATTCCTCCTACGAGCAGTACTTC. Translating it yields CATSDGDSSYEQYF.

This clonotype was seen a few times. The rearrangement joins TRBV27 to TRBJ2-7, with 10 bases fitting TRBD1. V shed 5 bases, J shed 5 bases, and the junction held 12 bases outside the gene matches. The CDR3 consists of 16 residues. Germline lookup yields CDR1 MNHEY and CDR2 SMNVEV (reference sequence). CDR3 residues: CASSRPWTGGFDEQYF. CDR3 DNA: TGTGCCAGCAGTCGACCCTGGACAGGGGGATTTGACGAGCAGTACTTC.

This clonotype was recorded at least ten times. An end of the junction does not agree with germline; a read error may underlie this. The genes are TRBV5-1 and TRBJ2-5; D might be TRBD1 (6 bases). The CDR3 is 14 residues long. CDR1 and CDR2 (germline): SGHRS, YFSETQ. CDR3 in amino acids: CASSLGQGRETQYF. CDR3 sequence (DNA): TGTGCCAGCAGCTTGGGGCAGGGGCGAGAGACCCAGTACTTC.

This clonotype occurred a few times. The chain is built from TRBV7-9 and TRBJ1-2; no clear D gene. Trimming cost V 2 bases and J 4 bases, with 23 bases left between them. The germline V gene has CDR1 SEHNR and CDR2 FQNEAQ (reference sequence). The CDR3 runs 18 residues. This CDR3 reads CASSLSILGITGTYGYTF. CDR3 DNA sequence: TGTGCCAGCAGCTTATCCATACTCGGTATAACTGGCACCTATGGCTACACCTTC.

This clonotype appeared many times. V is TRBV7-2 and J is TRBJ2-7, with 11 nucleotides matching TRBD2. This CDR3 is built from 15 residues. The V gene end was trimmed by 7 bases and the J gene end by 2 bases; junction bases not matched to a gene: 7. CDR1 and CDR2 (germline): SGHTA, FQGNSA. CDR3 sequence (DNA): TGTGCCAGCACCTCCCTGGGACTAGCGGCCTACGAGCAGTACTTC. It encodes CASTSLGLAAYEQYF.

The chain combines TRBV29-1 with TRBJ1-1, with unresolved D. Germline CDR1 is SQVTM and CDR2 is ANQGSEA. There are 13 residues in the CDR3. V lost 2 bases to trimming and J lost 0 bases, with 7 bases between them. CDR3 DNA sequence: TGCAGCGTTGAAAAGCTCCTGAACACTGAAGCTTTCTTT. This codes for CSVEKLLNTEAFF.

This clonotype was seen more than once but under ten times. CDR3 sequence (DNA): TGTGCCACAAAGGGCACTAGGTTCGGAGATACGCAGTATTTT. Residues: CATKGTRFGDTQYF. This chain joins TRBV12-3 or TRBV12-4 and TRBJ2-3; a possible D gene is TRBD2 (5 bases). CDR3 length equals 14 residues. Between the trimmed V and J ends, which lost 10 bases and 5 bases, there was a span of 19 bases.

This clonotype has a count of ten or more. This chain joins TRBV7-2 and TRBJ1-2, with D possibly matching TRBD1 (6 bases). V dropped 5 bases and J dropped 8 bases, with 12 bases sitting between them. The CDR3 has 12 amino acids. Germline-derived CDR1 and CDR2 are SGHTA and FQGNSA. CDR3 residues: CASSLDRTGYTF. CDR3 bases: TGTGCCAGCAGCCTCGACAGGACAGGCTACACCTTC.

This clonotype came up many times. The CDR3 protein is CASSLEPQGGSYGYTF. The DNA of the CDR3 is TGTGCCAGCAGCTTAGAACCACAAGGGGGGAGCTATGGCTACACCTTC. The chain recombines TRBV11-2 with TRBJ1-2; possibly TRBD1 for D (6 bases). V dropped 0 bases and J dropped 4 bases, with 15 bases sitting between them. In germline, CDR1 is SGHAT, CDR2 FQNNGV. CDR3 length: 16 amino acids. Looking up the rest from reference TRBV11-2 and TRBJ1-2 gives the full variable domain: EAGVAQSPRYKIIEKRQSVAFWCNPISGHATLYWYQQILGQGPKLLIQFQNNGVVDDSQLPKDRFSAERLKGVDSTLKIQPAKLEDSAVYLCASSLEPQGGSYGYTFGSGTRLTVV.

This clonotype was counted at least ten times. The V and J genes are TRBV11-2 and TRBJ1-1, with D perhaps matching TRBD1 (5 bases). This CDR3 is 13 amino acids long. V shed 5 bases and J shed 5 bases, with 12 bases lying between them. Germline V lookup: CDR1 SGHAT, CDR2 FQNNGV. For the CDR3, the DNA is TGTGCCAGCAGCATGGCAGGGACTACTGAAGCTTTCTTT. It yields the protein CASSMAGTTEAFF.

This clonotype was seen repeatedly, ten times or more. The chain carries TRBV6-1 and TRBJ1-2; 8 nucleotides align to TRBD1. Looked up from germline, CDR1 is MNHNS and CDR2 is SASEGT. V was pared by 3 bases and J by 4 bases, with 4 bases of the junction left unmatched. The CDR3 consists of 14 residues. The CDR3 nucleotides read TGTGCCAGCAGTGACAGGGGGCAAGGCTATGGCTACACCTTC. It yields the protein CASSDRGQGYGYTF.

Turning to this clonotype: A much larger clone is a single base away; this may be a read error. The gene calls are TRBV2 and TRBJ2-2; no reliable D call. This CDR3 spans 14 amino acids. CDR1 SNHLY and CDR2 FYNNEI come from the germline V gene. Trimming removed 1 base from V and 4 bases from J, with 7 bases in between. For the CDR3, the DNA is TGTGCCAGCAGTGAAGGACTGAGCACCGGGGAGCTGTTTTTT. Its translation is CASSEGLSTGELFF.

The V gene is TRBV13, the J gene TRBJ2-7, with D perhaps TRBD1 (6 bases). Trimming took off 5 bases at V and 3 bases at J, with 14 bases between the two ends. The germline gives CDR1 PRHDT, CDR2 FYEKMQ (reference sequence). This CDR3 contains 14 residues. CDR3 sequence: CASSPPGHFYEQYF. CDR3 DNA sequence: TGTGCCAGCAGCCCGCCGGGACATTTCTACGAGCAGTACTTC.

The chain employs TRBV5-5 and TRBJ1-2; 9 nucleotides agree with TRBD1. J was trimmed by 10 bases and V by 7 bases; bases with no gene match: 11. Germline-derived CDR1 and CDR2 are SGHKS and YYEKEE (reference sequence). This CDR3 comprises 13 residues. The CDR3 loop is CASSTGQGITYTF. In DNA form, the CDR3 reads TGTGCCAGCTCCACCGGACAGGGGATTACCTACACCTTC. The full variable domain, rest sourced from reference TRBV5-5 and TRBJ1-2, is DAGVTQSPTHLIKTRGQQVTLRCSPISGHKSVSWYQQVLGQGPQFIFQYYEKEERGRGNFPDRFSARQFPNYSSELNVNALLLGDSALYLCASSTGQGITYTFGSGTRLTVV.

Many counts were recorded for this clonotype. CDR3 protein: CSVDVSGGETQYF. CDR3 DNA sequence: TGCAGCGTTGACGTGTCGGGAGGGGAGACCCAGTACTTC. This rearrangement joins TRBV29-1 to TRBJ2-5; 8 bases agree with TRBD2. Germline CDR1 and CDR2: SQVTM and ANQGSEA. Trimming cost V 3 bases and J 5 bases; bases outside gene matches: 5. This CDR3 is 13 amino acids long.

A few counts support this clonotype. This rearrangement joins TRBV10-3 to TRBJ2-7; D is perhaps TRBD1 or TRBD2 (5 bases each). This CDR3 is 15 amino acids long. V was pared by 3 bases and J by 7 bases, with 19 bases between. The V gene's germline CDR1 is ENHRY and CDR2 SYGVKD. This CDR3 reads CAISDSGTGNREQYF. CDR3 sequence (DNA): TGTGCCATCAGTGACTCCGGGACGGGAAACCGAGAGCAGTACTTC.

This clonotype was seen many times. The genes are TRBV2 and TRBJ2-7; D not certain. CDR1 is SNHLY and CDR2 is FYNNEI in the germline V gene. The CDR3 runs to 15 residues. Between the trimmed V and J ends, which lost 1 base and 0 bases, there was a span of 10 bases. The DNA of the CDR3 is TGTGCCAGCAGTGAAGTTGACAACCGCTCCTACGAGCAGTACTTC. Protein sequence: CASSEVDNRSYEQYF.